Reported below is one TCR beta chain. The sample is drawn from a study of shared clonotypes between healthy human individuals. The CDR3 totals 14 residues. CDR1 is MNHEY, CDR2 SVGAGI, per germline. V shed 4 bases and J 6 bases; nucleotides not matched to a gene: 8. The assay was immunoSEQ multiplex PCR, and TCRdb's table has in-frame clones only and misses some. The repertoire has 730,000 or so clones, roughly 70% of them found once; the top ten carry 1.5% to 2%. The sequence came from a woman aged 25 to 39 in good health. This chain uses TRBV6-5 with TRBJ2-7; TRBD1 agrees at 8 bases. The sequencing input was memory CD4+ T cells sorted from blood. Specified subset: CD45RA-negative fraction. CDR3 nucleotides: TGTGCCAGCAGTTTCCCTGGGACAGGAGGCGAGCAGTACTTC. It translates to CASSFPGTGGEQYF.